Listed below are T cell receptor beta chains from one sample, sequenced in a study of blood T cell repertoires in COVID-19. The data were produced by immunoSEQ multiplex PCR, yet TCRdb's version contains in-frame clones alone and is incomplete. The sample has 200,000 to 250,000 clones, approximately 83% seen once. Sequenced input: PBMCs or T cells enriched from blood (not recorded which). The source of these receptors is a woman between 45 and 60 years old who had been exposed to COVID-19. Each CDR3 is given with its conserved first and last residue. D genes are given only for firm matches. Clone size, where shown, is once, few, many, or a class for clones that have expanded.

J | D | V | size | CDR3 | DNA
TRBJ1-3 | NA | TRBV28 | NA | CASSSDSLYSGNTIYF | TGTGCCAGCAGTTCGGACAGCCTATACTCTGGAAACACCATATATTTT
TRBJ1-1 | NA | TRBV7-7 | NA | CASSRDRNTEAFF | TGTGCCAGCAGCCGCGACAGGAACACTGAAGCTTTCTTT
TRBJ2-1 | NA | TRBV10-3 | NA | CAISSLTGLLNEQFF | TGTGCCATCAGTTCACTTACGGGACTCCTTAATGAGCAGTTCTTC
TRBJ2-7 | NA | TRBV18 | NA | CASSPEWAASYEQYF | TGTGCCAGCTCACCAGAGTGGGCTGCCTCCTACGAGCAGTACTTC
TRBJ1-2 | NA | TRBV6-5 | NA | CASSYDRGSNYGYTF | TGTGCCAGCAGTTACGACCGGGGATCAAACTATGGCTACACCTTC
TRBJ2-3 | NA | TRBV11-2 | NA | CASSFARGKADTQYF | TGTGCCAGCAGCTTTGCGAGGGGGAAAGCAGATACGCAGTATTTT
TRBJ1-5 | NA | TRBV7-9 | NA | CASSLGAGNQPQHF | TGTGCCAGCAGCTTAGGGGCAGGGAATCAGCCCCAGCATTTT
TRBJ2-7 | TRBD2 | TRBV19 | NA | CASSSAGGHYEQYF | TGTGCCAGTAGTTCGGCGGGGGGGCACTACGAGCAGTACTTC
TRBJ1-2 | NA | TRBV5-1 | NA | CASSPRDSDGYTF | TGCGCCAGCAGCCCGAGAGATTCCGATGGCTACACCTTC
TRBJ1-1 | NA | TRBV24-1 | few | CATSDGATEAFF | TGTGCCACCAGTGATGGGGCCACTGAAGCTTTCTTT
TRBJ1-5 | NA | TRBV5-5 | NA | CASSLRRDQPQHF | TGTGCCAGCAGCTTGCGTCGGGATCAGCCCCAGCATTTT
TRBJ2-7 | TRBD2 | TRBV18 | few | CASSPPLAGPTYEQYF | TGTGCCAGCTCACCACCGTTAGCGGGGCCCACCTACGAGCAGTACTTC
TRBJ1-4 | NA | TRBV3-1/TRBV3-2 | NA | CASSQVPANEKLFF | TGTGCCAGCAGCCAAGTCCCGGCTAATGAAAAACTGTTTTTT
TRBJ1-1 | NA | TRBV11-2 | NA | CASSLERGPGEAFF | TGTGCCAGCAGCTTAGAACGAGGTCCGGGTGAAGCTTTCTTT
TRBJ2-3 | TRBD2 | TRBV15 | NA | CATSSRRLAGGGTDTQYF | TGTGCCACCAGCAGCCGGAGACTAGCGGGGGGAGGTACAGATACGCAGTATTTT
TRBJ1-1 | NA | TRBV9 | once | CASSVEVYTEAFF | TGTGCCAGCAGCGTGGAGGTATACACTGAAGCTTTCTTT
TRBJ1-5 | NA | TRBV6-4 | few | CASSEETQHF | TGTGCCAGCAGTGAAGAGACCCAGCATTTT
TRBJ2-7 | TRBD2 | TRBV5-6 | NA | CASSLAGGGASHEQYF | TGTGCCAGCAGCTTGGCAGGCGGGGGGGCTTCCCACGAGCAGTACTTC
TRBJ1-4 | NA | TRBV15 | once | CATSWGGGGLEEKLFF | TGTGCCACCAGCTGGGGGGGCGGGGGACTGGAGGAAAAACTGTTTTTT
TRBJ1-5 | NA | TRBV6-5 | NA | CASTTNSGGNQPQHF | TGTGCCAGCACTACGAATTCAGGGGGCAATCAGCCCCAGCATTTT
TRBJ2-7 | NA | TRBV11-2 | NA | CASSPTWGDVYEQYF | TGTGCCAGCAGCCCAACGTGGGGGGATGTCTACGAGCAGTACTTC
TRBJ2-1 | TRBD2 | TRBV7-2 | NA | CASSLERGGSSYNEQFF | TGTGCCAGCAGCTTAGAGCGGGGGGGGAGCTCCTACAATGAGCAGTTCTTC
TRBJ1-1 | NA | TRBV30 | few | CAWRVQLNTEAFF | TGTGCCTGGAGGGTACAGTTGAACACTGAAGCTTTCTTT
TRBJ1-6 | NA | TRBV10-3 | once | CAITTGLRSPLHF | TGTGCCATCACCACAGGTTTACGATCACCCCTCCACTTT
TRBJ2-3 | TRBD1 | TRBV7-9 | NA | CASSLVLGDRNTQYF | TGTGCCAGCAGCTTAGTGCTGGGGGACAGGAATACGCAGTATTTT
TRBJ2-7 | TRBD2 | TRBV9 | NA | CASSVAPSGGAYEQYF | TGTGCCAGCAGCGTAGCCCCTTCCGGGGGGGCGTACGAGCAGTACTTC
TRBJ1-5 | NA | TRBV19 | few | CASSMSARQSGNQPQHF | TGTGCCAGTAGTATGTCGGCGCGGCAGAGTGGCAATCAGCCCCAGCATTTT
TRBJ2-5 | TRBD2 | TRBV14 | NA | CASSSGLAIGETQYF | TGTGCCAGCAGCTCGGGACTAGCTATTGGAGAGACCCAGTACTTC
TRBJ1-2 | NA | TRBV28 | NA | CASYSPRGYTF | TGTGCCAGCTACTCCCCGAGAGGCTACACCTTC
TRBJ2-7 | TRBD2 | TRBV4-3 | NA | CASSQGGGGYEQYF | TGCGCCAGCAGCCAAGGGGGCGGGGGCTACGAGCAGTACTTC
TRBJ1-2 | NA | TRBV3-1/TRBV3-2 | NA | CASSPNRISNGYTF | TGTGCCAGCAGCCCGAACAGGATTTCCAATGGCTACACCTTC
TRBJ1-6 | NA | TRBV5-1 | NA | CASSLAGRNSPLHF | TGCGCCAGCAGCTTGGCCGGTAGAAATTCACCCCTCCACTTT
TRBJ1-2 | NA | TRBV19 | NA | CASSQGRGYGYTF | TGTGCCAGTTCCCAGGGGCGCGGCTATGGCTACACCTTC
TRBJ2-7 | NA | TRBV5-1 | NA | CASSPEGGGGHEQYF | TGCGCCAGCAGCCCCGAAGGGGGTGGGGGACACGAGCAGTACTTC
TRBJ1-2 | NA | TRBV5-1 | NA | CASSLDGLANYGYTF | TGCGCCAGCAGTTTGGACGGACTAGCTAACTATGGCTACACCTTC
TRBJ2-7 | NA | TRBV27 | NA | CASSLSSQGEQYF | TGTGCCAGCAGTTTATCGTCCCAGGGGGAGCAGTACTTC
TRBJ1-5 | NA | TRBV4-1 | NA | CASSQDLAGGNQPQHF | TGCGCCAGCAGCCAAGATCTAGCAGGGGGCAATCAGCCCCAGCATTTT
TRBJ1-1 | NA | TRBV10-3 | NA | CAISEYTSGTEAFF | TGTGCCATCAGTGAGTATACATCGGGCACTGAAGCTTTCTTT
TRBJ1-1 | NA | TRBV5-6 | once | CASSFRGTGPGGAFF | TGTGCCAGCAGCTTTAGGGGTACGGGCCCCGGGGGGGCTTTCTTT
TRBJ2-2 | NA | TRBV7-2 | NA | CASSSPRGELFF | TGTGCCAGCAGCTCCCCCCGTGGGGAGCTGTTTTTT
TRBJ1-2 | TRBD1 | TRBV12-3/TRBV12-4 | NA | CASSPGQHYGYTF | TGTGCCAGCAGCCCGGGACAGCACTATGGCTACACCTTC
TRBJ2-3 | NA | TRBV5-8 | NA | CASSFAVYTDTQYF | TGTGCCAGCAGCTTTGCAGTGTACACAGATACGCAGTATTTT
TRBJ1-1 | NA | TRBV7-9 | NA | CASSLVWPSPGAFF | TGTGCCAGCAGCTTAGTGTGGCCGTCCCCGGGAGCTTTCTTT
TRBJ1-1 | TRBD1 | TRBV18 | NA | CASSPGTGLGTEAFF | TGTGCCAGCTCACCGGGGACAGGGTTGGGCACTGAAGCTTTCTTT
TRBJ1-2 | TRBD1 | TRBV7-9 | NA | CASSLNRGTGDGYTF | TGTGCCAGCAGCTTAAACCGGGGAACAGGGGATGGCTACACCTTC
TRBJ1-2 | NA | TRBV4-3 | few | CASSQVLGDSYGYTF | TGCGCCAGCAGCCAAGTTTTAGGGGATAGTTATGGCTACACCTTC
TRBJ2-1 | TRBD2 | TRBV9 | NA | CASSVGVAGSNEQFF | TGTGCCAGCAGCGTAGGGGTAGCGGGGAGCAATGAGCAGTTCTTC
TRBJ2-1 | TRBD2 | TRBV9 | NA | CASSAGLAGTFNEQFF | TGTGCCAGCAGCGCAGGACTAGCGGGGACTTTCAATGAGCAGTTCTTC